This T cell receptor beta chain emerged from a study of CD8+ T cells in alopecia areata. As for the study in general: The study gave treated patients oral tofacitinib at 5 to 10 mg twice daily. Tofacitinib therapy lasting 6 to 18 months was followed by 6 months off drug.

Germline values: CDR1 LNHDA, CDR2 SQIVND (reference sequence). The length of the CDR3 is 15 residues. The V segment lost 7 bases and the J segment 2 bases; nucleotides outside the gene matches: 7. Findings and caveats of the study: Higher clonality than in normal scalp was seen in lesional scalp, especially alopecia totalis/universalis. Shared TCR sequences were less clear between patients than in mice, possibly partly from HLA diversity.

The investigators collected lesional scalp punch biopsies and peripheral blood from alopecia areata patients. Turning to this clone: The antigen remains undetermined.

Once RNA had been extracted, it was reverse transcribed into cDNA to act as the sequencing template. Using immunoSEQ multiplex PCR, the repertoire was profiled, and TCRdb retains in-frame clones only, with some absent. The table records 15,000 to 20,000 clones, under 75% of them present only once. This sequence joins TRBV19 and TRBJ2-5; 10 bases match TRBD2. This receptor was taken from a human donor with alopecia areata. The material was skin, obtained at week 0. CDR3 in DNA: TGTGCCAGTAAAGATAGCGGGGGGACACAAGAGACCCAGTACTTC. It codes for CASKDSGGTQETQYF.